The clone carrying this T cell receptor (beta chain) was counted between two and nine times. Its cognate antigen is unknown. The whole isolated RNA underwent reverse transcription, so sequencing captured expressed TCRB transcripts. Data came from immunoSEQ multiplex PCR; TCRdb stores just in-frame clones and leaves some out. The sample includes around 600,000 clones, roughly 12% of them seen just once. This entry belongs to a study of beta chain features in type 1 diabetes. At the level of the study: The number of sorted cells examined across all samples was around 98 million. Study-level points and caveats: Sampled from patients, naive, central memory and Treg TCRB repertoires appeared more similar than those sampled from healthy donors. Type 1 diabetes patients had TCRB CDR3s that were shorter (moderately but significantly so) in all four CD4+ subsets.

Trimming removed 5 bases at V and 15 bases at J, with 14 bases between. Germline V gives CDR1 MNHEY, CDR2 SVGAGI. This CDR3 has 11 amino acids. The V and J genes are TRBV6-5 and TRBJ2-1; D might be TRBD1 (5 bases). The receptor was isolated from a man aged 25-40 years with type 1 diabetes. The specimen sequenced was naive CD4+ T cells from blood. CDR3 sequence reads: CASSPSTEWFF. The CDR3 nucleotides are TGTGCCAGCAGTCCCTCGACAGAGTGGTTCTTC.